This TCR beta chain emerged from a study of blood T cell repertoires in COVID-19 (dated by TCRdb to about 2020). About the investigation overall: Samples from collaborators originated in the United States, Italy and Spain and spanned both the acute and convalescent phases of COVID-19. The dataset comprised deeply sampled blood TCRbeta repertoires from subjects exposed to, actively infected with, or recovered from COVID-19. A de-identified subject ID, COVID-19 status, age in years and sex were almost always included in the sample metadata. The repertoires were made available in a free public database intended to serve as a resource for research on the immune response to SARS-CoV-2. Where available, HLA class I and class II types were obtained from metadata supplied by the sample provider rather than from assay-based typing. The material from the prospective study consisted of cDNA or gDNA derived from T cells, B-cell-depleted T cells, or PBMCs. Samples came from the ongoing ImmuneRACE study (first 160 participants) plus 1,254 subjects from 6 global collaborators. Study-level results and caveats: The quantity of clinical and demographic metadata differed by source and by participant and was supplied without curation.

V is clipped by 6 bases and J by 4 bases, and the sequence between their germline boundaries is 9 bases long. The germline V gene gives CDR1 as MNHEY and CDR2 as SVGEGT. Spanning cysteine to phenylalanine, the CDR3 consists of 12 amino acids. Of the read, only the CDR3 DNA is kept; its 36 bases are in frame from base 1. A word on this clone: This clone's antigen is unknown. Nothing much larger sits one base from this clone, and base qualities are not available.

TCRbeta CDR3 regions were amplified from genomic DNA by means of the immunoSEQ Assay, a bias-controlled multiplex PCR. Per the source publication's procedure: The number of nucleated cells in each sample was estimated by amplification of reference gene primers within the assay. To quantify the absolute abundance of each unique TCRbeta CDR3 rearrangement, sequence reads were collapsed and filtered. Productive Simpson clonality was computed per sample as the square root of Simpson's diversity index over productive rearrangements. The immuneACCESS repertoire file appears here via TCRdb, limited to in-frame rearrangements. These files lack a portion of the clones; in checked studies, under half of the deficit traces to unresolved V genes, and the cause of the others is not known. The V and J calls and clone size are taken from that table; D and trimming were inferred from the DNA. A total of over 100,000 clones appear in this sample, about 70% of them only once. The ten most abundant clones make up approximately 2% of the sample.

Each collaborating institution followed its own protocols to collect whole blood in K2EDTA tubes. For TCRbeta analysis, collaborators shipped samples in one of three forms: frozen whole blood, isolated PBMCs, or DNA extracted from either of those sample types. Here the chain combines TRBV6-2 or TRBV6-3 and TRBJ1-2, with an unclear D gene assignment. The clonotype comes from a woman aged 65 to 85 with acute or convalescent COVID-19. Material for sequencing was peripheral blood. The DNA sequence follows: TGTGCCAGCAGCGCCCAGATCTATGGCTACACCTTC. Protein translation: CASSAQIYGYTF.